This T cell receptor beta chain came from a study of read filtering for tumor transcriptome and immune sequencing (dated by TCRdb to 2019 to 2021). About the full investigation: The cohort consisted of about 17 male and over eleven female patients, with a mean age of 65.9 years and an age range of roughly 40 to 85. By revised international staging, 8 patients were R-ISS I, some 16 were R-ISS II and over five were R-ISS III. Whole-transcriptome libraries were prepared with the TruSeq RNA Access Library Prep Kit after DNase treatment. Per sample, about 4.05 to 10.27 million TCR-region mapped reads were obtained with IR-seq, compared with only about 80 to 1,400 with RNA-seq. Using the same bone marrow samples, the study compared TCR repertoires obtained by targeted immune repertoire sequencing with those obtained by bulk whole-transcriptome sequencing. As a main aim, a read-filtering strategy for immune repertoire data was addressed, with the specific question being whether clonotypes supported by a single read should be removed.

Every patient had bone marrow sampled at the time of active disease. Bone marrow mononuclear cells were isolated by Ficoll-Hypaque density gradient centrifugation. To remove myeloma plasma cells, the cells were labeled with CD138 magnetic microbeads on a MACS separator, and CD138-negative cells were then collected by negative selection. Purity of the isolated cells was checked by flow cytometry on an Attune NxT using CD138 antibodies. TRIzol reagent was used to extract total RNA, and a NanoDrop spectrophotometer was used to quantify the extracted RNA. For each patient, paired RNA-seq and IR-seq were run on the CD138-negative bone marrow sample from that patient. TCR libraries were built from about 420 ng RNA with the Immunoverse kit, using molecular barcoded adaptors covering alpha/delta and beta/gamma chains. TCR library preparation used the same RNA that went into transcriptome sequencing. Sequencing of TCR libraries was carried out on an Illumina HiSeq 4000 with 2 x 150 cycles. The study's own analysis went as follows. Using MiXCR, which included quality filtering and error correction, TCR reads were aligned to human V, D, J and C references and then assembled into CDR3 clonotypes. The tcR package in R was used for analysis of clonotype counts and gene usage diversity. Raw mapping reads were checked after the RNA-seq reads had been mapped by STAR aligner version 2.5.3a onto the human GRCh37 genome. IR-seq fastq files were randomly downsampled with Seqtk 1.3 to test the effect of sequencing depth on detected clonotypes. TCRdb handled the public reads itself, with Q25 trimming in fastp and clone calling in MiXCR, and kept productive beta chains. Rows are combined by CDR3 protein, so each entry shows the most common genes and DNA. TCRdb, not the original authors, processed these V and J calls. In all, the sample holds roughly 41,000 distinct CDR3 sequences, and approximately 14% of those were seen once. The top ten hold more than 35% of the sample.

General findings and caveats noted by the study authors: Single-read clonotypes made up roughly four fifths of clonotypes but roughly 3.2% of total reads in IR-seq, and less than 75% of clonotypes and about 45% of reads in RNA-seq. Clonotypes were captured by IR-seq at much higher depth and more reliably than by RNA-seq, and smaller IR-seq throughput was sufficient for identification of most shared clonotypes. The correlation between IR-seq and RNA-seq shared clonotype proportions was increased by removal of single-read clonotypes. The sorted CD138-negative fraction was not purified T cells but a mixed bone marrow immune population.

This clonotype was seen repeatedly, ten times or more. Its target antigen remains unknown. Within one base of it there is no much larger clone, and no base qualities were kept. The source is a donor at least 40 years old with multiple myeloma. Source material: a population of CD138-negative cells sorted from bone marrow. The cell subset or site label on this specimen signifies: bone marrow mononuclear cells depleted of CD138+ plasma/myeloma cells by negative magnetic selection.

At the DNA level, the sequence is TGCAGTGCTATTTGGACGGGACACCCGTACCAAGAGACCCAGTACTTC. Its product reads: CSAIWTGHPYQETQYF. The sequence joins TRBV20-1 to TRBJ2-5, with TRBD1 perhaps the D gene, on 6 matching bases. The CDR3 measures 16 amino acids from cysteine to phenylalanine. Just CDR3 DNA is preserved here, 48 bases in frame from base 1. The trim is 4 bases for V and 0 bases for J, with a gap of 18 bases between the germline ends. The germline V gene (reference sequence) supplies CDR1 DFQATT and CDR2 SNEGSKA.